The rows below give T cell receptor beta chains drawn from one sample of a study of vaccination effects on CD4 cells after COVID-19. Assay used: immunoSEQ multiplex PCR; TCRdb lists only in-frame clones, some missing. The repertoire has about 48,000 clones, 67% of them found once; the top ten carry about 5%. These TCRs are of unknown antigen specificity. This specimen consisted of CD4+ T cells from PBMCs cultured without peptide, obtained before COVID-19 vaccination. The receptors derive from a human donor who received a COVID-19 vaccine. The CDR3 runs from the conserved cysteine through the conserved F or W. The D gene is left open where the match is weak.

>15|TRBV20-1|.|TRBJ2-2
TGCAGTGCTAGTGTGGCAGGGGCGAACACCGGGGAGCTGTTTTTT
CSASVAGANTGELFF
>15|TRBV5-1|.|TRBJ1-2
TGCGCCAGCAGCTTGCGGGACGGACAATCCGGGGGCTACACCTTC
CASSLRDGQSGGYTF
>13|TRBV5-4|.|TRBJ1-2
TGTGCCAGCAGCTTGTCGGGGTCGCATGGCTACACCTTC
CASSLSGSHGYTF
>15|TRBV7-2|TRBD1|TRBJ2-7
TGTGCCAGCAGCCCCCCCAGACAGGGCTCCTACGAGCAGTACTTC
CASSPPRQGSYEQYF
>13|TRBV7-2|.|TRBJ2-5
TGTGCCAGCAGCTGGGGGCAGCAAGAGACCCAGTACTTC
CASSWGQQETQYF
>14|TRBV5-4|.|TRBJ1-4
TGTGCCAGCAGCTTGTGGCCGGGGGATGAAAAACTGTTTTTT
CASSLWPGDEKLFF
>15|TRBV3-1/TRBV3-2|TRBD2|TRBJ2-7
TGTGCCAGCAGCCAAGGACTAGCGGGCCGATACGAGCAGTACTTC
CASSQGLAGRYEQYF
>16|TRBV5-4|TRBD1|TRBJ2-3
TGTGCCAGCAGCCGCTCGGGACAGTCCGACCCGGATACGCAGTATTTT
CASSRSGQSDPDTQYF
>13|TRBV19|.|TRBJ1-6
TGTGCCAGTAGTATAGATGGGCCCTCACCCCTCCACTTT
CASSIDGPSPLHF
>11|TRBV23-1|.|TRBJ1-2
TGCGCCAGCAGTCAGGCATGGGGCTACACCTTC
CASSQAWGYTF